This TCR beta chain was recorded in a study of technical replicates of blood from a handful of donors. The V segment lost 3 bases and the J segment 4 bases; nucleotides outside the gene matches: 9. Germline values: CDR1 SGHDN, CDR2 FVKESK. The CDR3 covers 16 residues. The protocol was immunoSEQ multiplex PCR, while the TCRdb copy is restricted to in-frame clones and leaves out a portion. Found here are approximately 81,000 clones, about 96% of them singletons; the top ten hold nearly 0.2%. Sequenced input: T cells isolated from PBMCs. This sequence was found in a human donor in good health. The rearrangement uses TRBV14 and TRBJ2-7, with 10 bases identical to TRBD1. The DNA for the CDR3 is TGTGCCAGCAGCCACCTACCGGGACAGGGGACTTACGAGCAGTACTTC. It is translated as CASSHLPGQGTYEQYF.